The 22 T cell receptor beta chains in this list originate from one sample, sequenced in a study of blood T cell repertoires in COVID-19. Here immunoSEQ multiplex PCR was the method, and the copy in TCRdb shows in-frame clones only, minus some. The data hold some 320,000 clones, with approximately 88% observed a single time. The sequencing input was peripheral blood. The receptors here all came from a young woman who had recovered from COVID-19.

The chain combines TRBV3-1 (or the pseudogene TRBV3-2) with TRBJ2-5; no clear D gene. Trimming cost V 1 base and J 4 bases, with 13 bases left between them. The germline V gene has CDR1 LGHDT and CDR2 YNNKEL (reference sequence). The CDR3 length is 15 residues. DNA for the CDR3: TGTGCCAGCAGCCAAGCGCAGAGGCCACCAGAGACCCAGTACTTC. Translated, it gives CASSQAQRPPETQYF.

The CDR3 reads CASSLTFGGSSDSNSPLHF. The CDR3 coding sequence is TGTGCCAGCAGTTTAACGTTTGGCGGGAGCTCGGACAGTAATTCACCCCTCCACTTT. V gene TRBV28 combines with J gene TRBJ1-6; possible D gene TRBD1, 6 bases. Between the trimmed V and J ends, which lost 2 bases and 6 bases, there was a span of 23 bases. CDR1 is MDHEN, CDR2 SYDVKM, per germline. The CDR3 extends over 19 amino acids. Full variable domain (missing parts from reference TRBV28 and TRBJ1-6): DVKVTQSSRYLVKRTGEKVFLECVQDMDHENMFWYRQDPGLGLRLIYFSYDVKMKEKGDIPEGYSVSREKKERFSLILESASTNQTSMYLCASSLTFGGSSDSNSPLHFGNGTRLTVT.

This clone was observed once. This sequence joins TRBV19 and TRBJ1-1; 12 nucleotides line up with TRBD1. Losses at the gene ends were 7 bases for V and 2 bases for J; bases not matched to a gene: 11. Germline CDR1 LNHDA, CDR2 SQIVND (reference sequence). This CDR3 is built from 17 residues. CDR3: CASIPVGTGGANTEAFF. The CDR3 DNA follows: TGTGCCAGTATCCCTGTCGGGACAGGGGGCGCAAACACTGAAGCTTTCTTT.

The rearrangement links TRBV7-2 to TRBJ2-5; 8 nucleotides match TRBD2. J lost 5 bases, V lost 5 bases, and 10 bases had no gene match. This CDR3 spans 15 amino acids. Per germline, CDR1 SGHTA and CDR2 FQGNSA. The CDR3 DNA reads as TGTGCCAGCAGCCCCTCCAGGACTAGCTTGGAGACCCAGTACTTC. Translation gives CASSPSRTSLETQYF.

The CDR3 DNA reads as TGTGCCAGCAGCCGAACTAACAGGGTAAGGGGGAATTCACCCCTCCACTTT. This translates into CASSRTNRVRGNSPLHF. J is TRBJ1-6 and V is TRBV3-1 (or the pseudogene TRBV3-2); D may be TRBD1 (6 bases). Trimming cost V 4 bases and J 7 bases, with 20 bases left between them. The CDR3 consists of 17 residues. Germline V gene lookup returns CDR1 LGHDT and CDR2 YNNKEL (reference sequence).

The V gene is TRBV3-1 (or the pseudogene TRBV3-2), the J gene TRBJ1-1, with 8 nucleotides matching TRBD1. The ends lost 6 bases at V and 4 bases at J; junction bases unmatched: 4. This CDR3 is 13 amino acids long. Per the germline V gene, CDR1 is LGHDT and CDR2 is YNNKEL (reference sequence). CDR3 nucleotide sequence: TGTGCCAGCAGATTGACAGGGGTCACTGAAGCTTTCTTT. Amino acids: CASRLTGVTEAFF.

The chain links TRBV28 to TRBJ1-1; TRBD1 agrees at 10 bases. This CDR3 has 18 amino acids. Germline lookup yields CDR1 MDHEN and CDR2 SYDVKM. After removal of 3 bases from V and 3 bases from J, the junction contained 13 bases not matched to a gene. The CDR3 region has the DNA TGTGCCAGCAGTTTTGACTCTACCGGGACAGGGGTTCACACTGAAGCTTTCTTT. This encodes CASSFDSTGTGVHTEAFF.

This rearrangement joins TRBV29-1 to TRBJ2-2, with 11 bases fitting TRBD1. V shed 7 bases, J shed 4 bases, and the junction held 2 bases outside the gene matches. The CDR3 contains 13 residues. Germline CDR1 is SQVTM and CDR2 is ANQGSEA. The CDR3 coding sequence is TGCAGCGCCGGGACAGGGGGCACCGGGGAGCTGTTTTTT. This sequence encodes CSAGTGGTGELFF.

This clone was counted only a few times. The chain uses TRBV7-2 and TRBJ2-2; TRBD2 is a possible D gene (6 bases). Trimming cost V 1 base and J 3 bases, with 15 bases left between them. The germline CDR1 and CDR2 sequences are SGHTA and FQGNSA. This CDR3 comprises 17 residues. The CDR3 sequence: CASSLGIPGTHTGELFF. CDR3 in DNA: TGTGCCAGCAGCTTAGGTATCCCCGGGACTCACACCGGGGAGCTGTTTTTT.

This chain uses TRBV15 with TRBJ2-1; D is possibly TRBD2 (8 bases). CDR1 and CDR2 from the germline V gene are LNHNV and YYDKDF (reference sequence). V lost 4 bases to trimming and J lost 13 bases, with 20 bases between them. The CDR3 contains 14 residues. As DNA, the CDR3 is TGTGCCACCAGCACCGGGGGGGAAGACAGGGAACAGTTCTTC. This encodes CATSTGGEDREQFF.

The rearrangement links TRBV7-8 to TRBJ2-7; D remains ambiguous. Germline lookup yields CDR1 SGHVS and CDR2 FQNEAQ. V lost 5 bases and J 3 bases, leaving 11 bases between the germline ends. This CDR3 contains 13 residues. CDR3 residues: CASSPIGVYEQYF. DNA of the CDR3: TGTGCCAGCAGCCCGATAGGAGTCTACGAGCAGTACTTC.

The chain has TRBV10-2 and TRBJ2-7, with 8 positions matching TRBD1. CDR1 and CDR2 from the germline V gene are WSHSY and SAAADI. The trim removed 3 bases at V and 0 bases at J, leaving 4 bases unmatched. The CDR3 length is 15 residues. CDR3 sequence reads: CASSDPGQASYEQYF. CDR3 nucleotides: TGCGCCAGCAGTGACCCGGGACAGGCCTCCTACGAGCAGTACTTC.

The chain couples TRBV15 to TRBJ1-5, with 8 bases lining up with TRBD1. The CDR3 contains 13 residues. V shed 8 bases and J 1 base; nucleotides not matched to a gene: 1. From germline, CDR1 is LNHNV and CDR2 YYDKDF (reference sequence). CDR3 sequence: CATRQGSNQPQHF. CDR3 DNA: TGTGCCACCCGACAGGGGAGCAATCAGCCCCAGCATTTT.

This chain links TRBV2 with TRBJ2-5; TRBD1 agrees at 7 bases. In germline, CDR1 is SNHLY, CDR2 FYNNEI. The V gene end was trimmed by 8 bases and the J gene end by 4 bases; junction bases not matched to a gene: 4. The CDR3 is 12 amino acids. CDR3: CASVGQSETQYF. CDR3 nucleotide sequence: TGTGCCAGCGTGGGACAGTCAGAGACCCAGTACTTC.

This clone has a single count. The V and J genes are TRBV19 and TRBJ2-1, with TRBD1 as a possible D gene (5 bases). This CDR3 has 15 residues. Per the germline V gene, CDR1 is LNHDA and CDR2 is SQIVND (reference sequence). V was cut by 3 bases and J by 9 bases, with 18 bases left in between. CDR3 in amino acids: CASSMRTLLGGEQFF. In DNA, the CDR3 is TGTGCCAGTAGTATGCGGACACTACTCGGTGGTGAGCAGTTCTTC.

This chain joins TRBV14 and TRBJ1-4, with D maybe TRBD1 (6 bases). Germline CDR1 and CDR2: SGHDN and FVKESK. V dropped 4 bases and J dropped 6 bases, with 15 bases sitting between them. The CDR3 loop spans 15 amino acids. The CDR3 loop is CASSRGQILDEKLFF. The CDR3 nucleotides are TGTGCCAGCAGCCGCGGACAGATTCTGGATGAAAAACTGTTTTTT.

This chain uses TRBV6-5 with TRBJ2-3, with 9 nucleotides matching TRBD1. This CDR3 spans 14 amino acids. Germline trimming cut 3 bases from V and 4 bases from J; bases unmatched to any gene: 2. Germline CDR1 is MNHEY and CDR2 is SVGAGI. CDR3 amino acids: CASSYRQGADTQYF. DNA of the CDR3: TGTGCCAGCAGTTATCGACAGGGGGCAGATACGCAGTATTTT.

This sequence joins TRBV5-4 and TRBJ2-1, with 8 nucleotides matching TRBD1. The germline CDR1 and CDR2 sequences are SGHNT and YYREEE (reference sequence). This CDR3 has 15 amino acids. The trim removed 4 bases at V and 3 bases at J, leaving 6 bases unmatched. In DNA, the CDR3 is TGTGCCAGCAGCCGGACAGGGTGGGACTACAATGAGCAGTTCTTC. This gives the protein CASSRTGWDYNEQFF.

The chain is built from TRBV23-1 and TRBJ2-7, with a weak D call TRBD1 (5 bases). TRBV23-1 is assigned to the ORF class and has an uncertain function. The V end was cut by 0 bases, the J end by 3 bases, with 18 bases between. The CDR3 sequence is 17 residues long. CDR3 DNA: TGCGCCAGCAGTCAATCAGGTTGGGGCAGGGATCACTACGAGCAGTACTTC. As protein: CASSQSGWGRDHYEQYF.

A word on this clone: The sample carries other DNA sequences with the same CDR3. The chain recombines TRBV5-1 with TRBJ1-5, with 9 bases that match TRBD1. The J segment lost 4 bases and the V segment lost 2 bases, leaving 1 base of the junction unmatched. The CDR3 totals 14 residues. Germline lookup yields CDR1 SGHRS and CDR2 YFSETQ. CDR3 loop: CASSLGTGNQPQHF. CDR3 DNA sequence: TGCGCCAGCAGCTTAGGGACAGGGAATCAGCCCCAGCATTTT.

This clone has just one count. V usage is TRBV13 and J usage is TRBJ2-3; TRBD1 is a possible D gene (5 bases). Trimming pared 0 bases from V and 2 bases from J, leaving 9 bases between. This CDR3 has 15 amino acids. Germline loops: CDR1 PRHDT, CDR2 FYEKMQ (reference sequence). CDR3: CASSLGQDNTDTQYF. The DNA for the CDR3 is TGTGCCAGCAGCTTAGGGCAGGACAACACAGATACGCAGTATTTT. Using reference TRBV13 and TRBJ2-3 for the parts outside the CDR3, the full variable domain is AAGVIQSPRHLIKEKRETATLKCYPIPRHDTVYWYQQGPGQDPQFLISFYEKMQSDKGSIPDRFSAQQFSDYHSELNMSSLELGDSALYFCASSLGQDNTDTQYFGPGTRLTVL.

The CDR3 region has the DNA TGTGCCAGTAGTATAAGCGGGGGCTACACCGGGGAGCTGTTTTTT. It encodes CASSISGGYTGELFF. This chain joins TRBV19 and TRBJ2-2; TRBD2 aligns across 8 bases. CDR1 LNHDA and CDR2 SQIVND come from the germline V gene (reference sequence). The CDR3 covers 15 residues. The V segment lost 2 bases and the J segment 3 bases; nucleotides outside the gene matches: 2.